This passage covers 6 T cell receptor beta chains from one sample sequenced in a study of persistence of HIV-infected CD4 T cells. The libraries were made with immunoSEQ version 4 in survey mode. Using immunoSEQ multiplex PCR, the repertoire was profiled, and TCRdb retains in-frame clones only, with some absent. The sample lists fewer than 50,000 clones, 91% occurring once. Their cognate antigens are unknown. Anti-CD3/anti-CD28 beads served as a nonspecific positive control stimulus. CD4+ T cells upregulating both CD40 ligand and CD69 were sorted as responding cells. The sequenced sample was CD4+ T cells sorted from PBMCs after approximately 19-hour stimulation, obtained from a patient who received antiretroviral therapy. Receptors originate from an adult man with HIV who was CMV-seropositive.

This clone has only a few counts. The rearrangement joins TRBV2 to TRBJ2-3; no clear D gene. The CDR3 is made up of 14 amino acids. Germline V gene sequence: CDR1 SNHLY, CDR2 FYNNEI. V dropped 4 bases and J dropped 0 bases, with 8 bases sitting between them. CDR3 DNA sequence: TGTGCCAGCAGTGTTTTGCGGAGCACAGATACGCAGTATTTT. It encodes CASSVLRSTDTQYF.

This chain joins TRBV3-1 (or the pseudogene TRBV3-2) and TRBJ2-4; 9 bases line up with TRBD2. Germline CDR1 LGHDT, CDR2 YNNKEL (reference sequence). J was trimmed by 6 bases and V by 3 bases; bases with no gene match: 3. This CDR3 has 14 residues. CDR3 DNA: TGTGCCAGCAGCCAGATGACTAGCGGAAACATTCAGTACTTC. Translating gives CASSQMTSGNIQYF.

This chain joins TRBV28 and TRBJ1-3, with 8 bases matching TRBD1. The V segment lost 5 bases and the J segment 4 bases; nucleotides outside the gene matches: 13. Germline V gene data show CDR1 as MDHEN and CDR2 as SYDVKM. There are 17 residues in the CDR3. This CDR3 reads CASSNGQGVPTGNTIYF. CDR3 DNA: TGTGCCAGCAGTAACGGACAGGGTGTCCCGACAGGAAACACCATATATTTT.

V and J are TRBV5-4 and TRBJ1-4; D is perhaps TRBD1 (5 bases). The germline V gene has CDR1 SGHNT and CDR2 YYREEE (reference sequence). Trimming shortened V by 2 bases and J by 8 bases, and 16 bases separated the two germline ends. The CDR3 consists of 15 residues. The DNA of the CDR3 is TGTGCCAGCAGCTTAGGGCAGGGCCTCGTCGAAAAACTGTTTTTT. Translating gives CASSLGQGLVEKLFF. The variable domain in full, with the rest retrieved from reference TRBV5-4 and TRBJ1-4, is ETGVTQSPTHLIKTRGQQVTLRCSSQSGHNTVSWYQQALGQGPQFIFQYYREEENGRGNFPPRFSGLQFPNYSSELNVNALELDDSALYLCASSLGQGLVEKLFFGSGTQLSVL.

This rearrangement joins TRBV19 to TRBJ2-4; TRBD1 or TRBD2 may be the D gene (5 bases each). Per the germline V gene, CDR1 is LNHDA and CDR2 is SQIVND (reference sequence). Trimming stripped 3 bases from V and 4 bases from J, with 13 bases between. The CDR3 contains 15 residues. CDR3 region: CASSIVPGTKNIQYF. Written as DNA, the CDR3 is TGTGCCAGTAGTATCGTTCCCGGGACGAAAAACATTCAGTACTTC.

The J gene is TRBJ2-1, the V gene TRBV27, with 13 nucleotides matching TRBD2. V dropped 6 bases and J dropped 4; count of bases not matched to a gene: 3. The CDR3 runs 15 residues. In germline, CDR1 is MNHEY, CDR2 SMNVEV (reference sequence). This CDR3 reads CASRELAGGYNEQFF. The CDR3 nucleotides read TGTGCCAGCAGGGAACTAGCGGGGGGGTACAATGAGCAGTTCTTC.